These T cell receptor beta chains were read from a single sample in a study of shared clonotypes between healthy human individuals. The method was immunoSEQ multiplex PCR; TCRdb's version includes in-frame clones alone and lacks a portion of them. The repertoire holds roughly 1.5 million clones, roughly 98% seen once, with roughly 0.45% in the top ten. The material sequenced was naive CD4+ T cells sorted from blood. The receptors shown here come from a young man in good health. CDR3s leave out the opening cysteine and the closing phenylalanine or tryptophan. A D gene is named only where the DNA matches it firmly.

cdr3_aa	d_call	v_call	j_call
ASSSGQGPYEQY	TRBD1	TRBV28	TRBJ2-7
ASGTGYTDTQY	NA	TRBV7-8	TRBJ2-3
ASSSLYNEQF	NA	TRBV27	TRBJ2-1
ASDRATEAF	TRBD1	TRBV6-1	TRBJ1-1
ASSPGGYYGYT	TRBD1	TRBV5-1	TRBJ1-2
ASSTSLEQF	NA	TRBV2	TRBJ2-1
AISPQGESGYT	TRBD1	TRBV10-3	TRBJ1-2
ASETGGLSSYNEQF	TRBD1	TRBV2	TRBJ2-1
ASSPITGDNEQF	NA	TRBV18	TRBJ2-1
ASSYSGGAKNIQY	NA	TRBV6-6	TRBJ2-4
ASSTVGQPQH	NA	TRBV28	TRBJ1-5
ASSSVPGQGRAF	TRBD1	TRBV28	TRBJ1-1
ATSRGPGNGYT	NA	TRBV15	TRBJ1-2
ASSLKLNPGLASYNEQF	TRBD2	TRBV5-1	TRBJ2-1
ASSQDRHSIYEQY	NA	TRBV14	TRBJ2-7
ASSDPSGKTYEQY	TRBD2	TRBV2	TRBJ2-7
ASSPPGAGPRGLYYEQY	NA	TRBV5-4	TRBJ2-7
ASSRRQGEYEQY	TRBD1	TRBV7-8	TRBJ2-7
ASSQGLGNTIY	NA	TRBV18	TRBJ1-3
ASVLRTGLDNEQF	TRBD1	TRBV19	TRBJ2-1
SARNRYGYT	NA	TRBV20-1	TRBJ1-2
ASSLARSLNTEAF	NA	TRBV5-4	TRBJ1-1
ASSPATDTQY	NA	TRBV18	TRBJ2-3
ASSVVSGSYEQY	NA	TRBV9	TRBJ2-7
ASSESWDRDNQPQH	TRBD1	TRBV10-2	TRBJ1-5
ASRAGTSDIYEQY	TRBD2	TRBV6-1	TRBJ2-7
ASSEGIQPQH	NA	TRBV10-2	TRBJ1-5
ASSDTPVQGGNEQY	NA	TRBV10-1	TRBJ2-7
ASSQSGGYYGYT	NA	TRBV28	TRBJ1-2
ASSVIKREWRL	TRBD2	TRBV9	TRBJ2-3
ASSLDPANTDTQY	NA	TRBV5-4	TRBJ2-3